This entry lists 13 T cell receptor beta chains sequenced from one sample in a study of response to subunit inactivated influenza vaccine. TCRdb used MiXCR to reprocess the RT-PCR reads, holding one entry per CDR3 protein. Here the sample spans 700,000 to 900,000 distinct CDR3 sequences, over 20% being singletons. Source: PBMCs from blood, taken about 5 days after vaccination. These receptors all stem from a man aged 45-60 years who received an inactivated influenza vaccine.

This clonotype was detected a few times. The chain combines TRBV12-3 or TRBV12-4 with TRBJ2-2, with TRBD2 identical over 8 bases. There are 16 residues in the CDR3. J gave up 0 bases and V 5 bases, and 5 bases lay outside the gene matches. The CDR3 bases are TGTGCCAGCAGTATCCAGGGACTAGCGAACACCGGGGAGCTGTTTTTT. It specifies CASSIQGLANTGELFF.

This clonotype was counted only a few times. The chain couples TRBV20-1 to TRBJ2-7; D possibly uses TRBD1 or TRBD2 (5 bases each). Germline lookup yields CDR1 DFQATT and CDR2 SNEGSKA (reference sequence). The CDR3 consists of 12 residues. The V end was cut by 5 bases, the J end by 6 bases, with 14 bases between. In DNA, the CDR3 is TGCAGTGCTCGGGGACGGAAGGGCGAGCAGTACTTC. Translated: CSARGRKGEQYF.

This clonotype turned up a few times. This rearrangement joins TRBV5-1 to TRBJ2-1; 10 bases are a match to TRBD1. V was pared by 4 bases and J by 7 bases, with 8 bases of the junction left unmatched. This CDR3 contains 15 residues. The germline gives CDR1 SGHRS, CDR2 YFSETQ. The CDR3 spells CASSIRTGGRNEQFF. CDR3 bases: TGCGCCAGCAGCATTAGGACAGGGGGAAGGAATGAGCAGTTCTTC. The whole variable domain, remainder taken from reference TRBV5-1 and TRBJ2-1, is KAGVTQTPRYLIKTRGQQVTLSCSPISGHRSVSWYQQTPGQGLQFLFEYFSETQRNKGNFPGRFSGRQFSNSRSEMNVSTLELGDSALYLCASSIRTGGRNEQFFGPGTRLTVL.

This clonotype was observed at least ten times. The chain joins TRBV12-3 or TRBV12-4 to TRBJ2-1, with unresolved D. V lost 2 bases to trimming and J lost 10 bases, with 12 bases between them. The CDR3 is made up of 13 amino acids. The chain's CDR3 is CASSLSGGGEQFF. The CDR3 DNA reads TGTGCCAGCAGTTTATCTGGCGGTGGGGAGCAGTTCTTC.

The genes are TRBV5-1 and TRBJ2-3, with D possibly called TRBD1 or TRBD2 (6 bases each). The CDR3 is 17 residues long. Trimming stripped 3 bases from V and 3 bases from J, with 20 bases between. Germline values: CDR1 SGHRS, CDR2 YFSETQ. This chain's CDR3 is CASSYPLGASGTDTQYF. CDR3 DNA: TGCGCCAGCAGCTATCCTTTGGGGGCCAGCGGGACAGATACGCAGTATTTT. The full variable domain, rest sourced from reference TRBV5-1 and TRBJ2-3, is KAGVTQTPRYLIKTRGQQVTLSCSPISGHRSVSWYQQTPGQGLQFLFEYFSETQRNKGNFPGRFSGRQFSNSRSEMNVSTLELGDSALYLCASSYPLGASGTDTQYFGPGTRLTVL.

The chain joins TRBV5-1 to TRBJ2-7; 15 nucleotides match TRBD2. Germline V gene data show CDR1 as SGHRS and CDR2 as YFSETQ. The trim removed 4 bases at V and 2 bases at J, leaving 4 bases unmatched. The CDR3 runs 16 residues. The CDR3 spells CASSQGLAGGTYEQYF. The CDR3 DNA reads TGCGCCAGCAGCCAGGGACTAGCGGGAGGCACCTACGAGCAGTACTTC.

This clonotype was counted between two and nine times. The chain combines TRBV7-2 with TRBJ2-1, with D possibly TRBD2 on 5 matching bases. Trimming removed 7 bases from V and 10 bases from J, with 20 bases in between. This CDR3 region has 14 residues. Germline-derived CDR1 and CDR2 are SGHTA and FQGNSA. As DNA, the CDR3 is TGTGCCAGCACTCCCCGGACTCGTACCGGCGAGCAGTTCTTC. This codes for CASTPRTRTGEQFF.

This clonotype has more than one count but fewer than ten. The gene calls are TRBV28 and TRBJ1-4; unclear D gene. Trimming took off 3 bases at V and 2 bases at J, with 13 bases between the two ends. The CDR3 runs 16 residues. Germline lookup yields CDR1 MDHEN and CDR2 SYDVKM. CDR3 coding DNA: TGTGCCAGCAGTTTTTCCCTCAGAGCGACTAATGAAAAACTGTTTTTT. Protein: CASSFSLRATNEKLFF.

In its sample, this clonotype was seen a few times. The rearrangement uses TRBV3-1 and TRBJ2-1; 9 nucleotides agree with TRBD2. V dropped 9 bases and J dropped 2; count of bases not matched to a gene: 8. Germline V gives CDR1 LGHDT, CDR2 YNNKEL (reference sequence). The CDR3 is 15 residues long. CDR3 sequence (DNA): TGTGCCAGTACCCCTGGCGGGGGGGCCTACAATGAGCAGTTCTTC. It yields the protein CASTPGGGAYNEQFF.

The CDR3 DNA reads TGTGCCAGCAGCTTAGGGGACCGAGCGGGCATACAGACCCAGTACTTC. Translating gives CASSLGDRAGIQTQYF. This rearrangement joins TRBV7-2 to TRBJ2-5; D perhaps matches TRBD2 (6 bases). CDR1 is SGHTA and CDR2 is FQGNSA in the germline V gene. V was shortened by 1 base and J by 6 bases, with 18 bases between the two germline ends. This CDR3 spans 16 amino acids. Supplemented by reference TRBV7-2 and TRBJ2-5, the full variable domain reads GAGVSQSPSNKVTEKGKDVELRCDPISGHTALYWYRQSLGQGLEFLIYFQGNSAPDKSGLPSDRFSAERTGGSVSTLTIQRTQQEDSAVYLCASSLGDRAGIQTQYFGPGTRLLVL.

This clonotype was counted between two and nine times. The chain has TRBV14 and TRBJ2-1; D call uncertain. Trimming pared 4 bases from V and 8 bases from J, leaving 15 bases between. Per germline, CDR1 SGHDN and CDR2 FVKESK. The CDR3 has 14 amino acids. CDR3 nucleotides: TGTGCCAGCAGCCCGTGGATAAGGCCGGATGAGCAGTTCTTC. Translation: CASSPWIRPDEQFF.

This clonotype has a handful of counts. This chain joins TRBV29-1 and TRBJ2-1; D may be TRBD2 (5 bases). Germline loops: CDR1 SQVTM, CDR2 ANQGSEA. V was clipped by 4 bases and J by 9 bases, with 10 bases between them. The CDR3 has 11 residues. The CDR3 DNA follows: TGCAGCGTTGTCGAGGGTCCTGAGCAGTTCTTC. This sequence encodes CSVVEGPEQFF.

CDR3 nucleotides: TGTGCCAGCAGTTCGCCGGACAGGGACTTAGGCGGGGAGCTGTTTTTT. It encodes CASSSPDRDLGGELFF. The chain uses TRBV6-5 and TRBJ2-2; 8 bases agree with TRBD1. V shed 4 bases, J shed 7 bases, and the junction held 11 bases outside the gene matches. Germline V CDR1 and CDR2: MNHEY, SVGAGI. The CDR3 is made up of 16 amino acids.